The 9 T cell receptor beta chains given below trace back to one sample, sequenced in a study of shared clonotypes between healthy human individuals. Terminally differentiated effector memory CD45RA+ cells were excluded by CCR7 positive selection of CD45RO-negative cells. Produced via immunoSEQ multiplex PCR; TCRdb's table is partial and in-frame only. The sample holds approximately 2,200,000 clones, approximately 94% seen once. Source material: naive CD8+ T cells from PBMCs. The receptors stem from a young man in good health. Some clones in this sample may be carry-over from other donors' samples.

The CDR3 sequence is CSGILLAVDEQFF. The CDR3 nucleotides read TGCAGCGGGATCCTACTAGCGGTCGATGAGCAGTTCTTC. The V and J genes are TRBV29-1 and TRBJ2-1, with 8 bases matching TRBD2. Per germline, CDR1 SQVTM and CDR2 ANQGSEA. V gave up 7 bases and J gave up 8 bases; unmatched junction bases: 10. The length of the CDR3 is 13 residues.

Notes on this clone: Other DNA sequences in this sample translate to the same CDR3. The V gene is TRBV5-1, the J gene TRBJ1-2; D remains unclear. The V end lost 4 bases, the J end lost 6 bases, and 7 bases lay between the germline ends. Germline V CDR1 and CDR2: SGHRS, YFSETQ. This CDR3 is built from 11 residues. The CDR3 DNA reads TGCGCCAGCAGCCCGGGCGATGGCTACACCTTC. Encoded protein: CASSPGDGYTF.

The CDR3 reads CASSVKTGRIYGYTF. The CDR3 DNA is TGTGCCAGCAGTGTAAAAACAGGCCGGATCTATGGCTACACCTTC. The chain recombines TRBV28 with TRBJ1-2, with a weak D call TRBD1 (5 bases). Trimming cost V 5 bases and J 4 bases, with 17 bases left between them. The CDR3 is 15 residues long. The germline V gene has CDR1 MDHEN and CDR2 SYDVKM.

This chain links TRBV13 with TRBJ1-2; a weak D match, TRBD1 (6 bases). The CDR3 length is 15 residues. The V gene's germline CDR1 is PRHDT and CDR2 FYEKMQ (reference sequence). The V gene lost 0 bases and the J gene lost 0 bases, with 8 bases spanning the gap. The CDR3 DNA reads TGTGCCAGCAGCTTAGGGGACAGTCCTAACTATGGCTACACCTTC. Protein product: CASSLGDSPNYGYTF. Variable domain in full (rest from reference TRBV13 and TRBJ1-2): AAGVIQSPRHLIKEKRETATLKCYPIPRHDTVYWYQQGPGQDPQFLISFYEKMQSDKGSIPDRFSAQQFSDYHSELNMSSLELGDSALYFCASSLGDSPNYGYTFGSGTRLTVV.

The CDR3 sequence: CASSHPGQGNTGELFF. The CDR3 nucleotides are TGCGCCAGCAGCCACCCCGGACAGGGAAACACCGGGGAGCTGTTTTTT. V gene TRBV4-1 combines with J gene TRBJ2-2, with TRBD1 matching 8 bases. J was trimmed by 2 bases and V by 3 bases; bases with no gene match: 5. The V gene's germline CDR1 is MGHRA and CDR2 YSYEKL. The length of the CDR3 is 16 residues.

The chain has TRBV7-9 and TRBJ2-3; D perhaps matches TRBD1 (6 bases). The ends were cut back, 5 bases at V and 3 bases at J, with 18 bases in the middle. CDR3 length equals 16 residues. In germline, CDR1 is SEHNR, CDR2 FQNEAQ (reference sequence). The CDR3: CASSPAQGIETDTQYF. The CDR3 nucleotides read TGTGCCAGCAGCCCAGCCCAGGGGATAGAGACAGATACGCAGTATTTT.

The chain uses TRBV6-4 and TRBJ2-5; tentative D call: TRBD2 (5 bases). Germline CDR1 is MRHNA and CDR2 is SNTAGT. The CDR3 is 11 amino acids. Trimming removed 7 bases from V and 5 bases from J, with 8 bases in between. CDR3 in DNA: TGTGCCAGCACCTCGGGGGAGACCCAGTACTTC. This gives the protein CASTSGETQYF.

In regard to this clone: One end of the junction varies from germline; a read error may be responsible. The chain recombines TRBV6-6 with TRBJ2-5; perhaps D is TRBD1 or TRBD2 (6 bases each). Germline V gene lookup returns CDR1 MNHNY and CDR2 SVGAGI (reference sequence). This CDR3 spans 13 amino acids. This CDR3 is CASSYGASVRGDF. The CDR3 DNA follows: TGTGCCAGCAGTTACGGGGCTAGCGTAAGGGGGGACTTC.

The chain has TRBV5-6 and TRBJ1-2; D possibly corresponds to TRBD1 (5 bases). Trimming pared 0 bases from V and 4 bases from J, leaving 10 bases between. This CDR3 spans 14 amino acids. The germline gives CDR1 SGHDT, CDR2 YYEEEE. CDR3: CASSLGGRTYGYTF. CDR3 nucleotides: TGTGCCAGCAGCTTGGGGGGCAGAACCTATGGCTACACCTTC. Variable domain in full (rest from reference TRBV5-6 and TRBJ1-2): DAGVTQSPTHLIKTRGQQVTLRCSPKSGHDTVSWYQQALGQGPQFIFQYYEEEERQRGNFPDRFSGHQFPNYSSELNVNALLLGDSALYLCASSLGGRTYGYTFGSGTRLTVV.